This T cell receptor (beta chain) is from a study of blood T cell repertoires in COVID-19. Study-level background: The United States, Italy and Spain provided the acute and convalescent COVID-19 samples. The analysed material was cDNA or gDNA that came from T cells, B-cell-depleted T cells, or PBMCs.

Methods used by the authors: Scientists estimated how many nucleated cells there were by amplifying reference gene primers. The table came from immunoSEQ multiplex PCR; TCRdb's copy has only in-frame clones and leaves some out. That table supplies the V and J calls and clone size; D and trimming were determined from the DNA. The sample consists of under 100,000 clones, about 84% of them appearing once. This receptor was taken from a man older than 75 with active or convalescent COVID-19. Sequencing was carried out using peripheral blood.

This CDR3 reads CASSLQDNGYSEAFF. The CDR3 coding sequence is TGTGCCAGTAGTCTCCAGGACAATGGATATTCGGAGGCTTTCTTT. The gene calls are TRBV19 and TRBJ1-1; a weak D match, TRBD1 (5 bases). The CDR3 runs to 15 residues. CDR1 and CDR2 (germline): LNHDA, SQIVND (reference sequence). Trimming removed 5 bases from V and 11 bases from J, with 24 bases in between.